The 10 T cell receptor beta chains reported below all come from one sample, sequenced in a study of T cell repertoires in cytomegalovirus infection (dated by TCRdb to between 2018 and 2021). Sequencing took place on an Illumina HiSeq 1500. TCRdb ran its own pipeline on the public reads, namely fastp trimming at Q25 and MiXCR clone calling, and kept in-frame beta chains. Each CDR3 protein gets just one entry, which takes the most common genes and DNA from the rows behind it. The sample records about 260,000 distinct CDR3 sequences, about an eighth of which are singletons. 8.5% to 10% of the sample goes to the ten largest clones. Sample: PBMCs. The receptors were gathered from a human donor in good health (CMV status not recorded). Some clones in this sample may be carry-over from other donors' samples.

The chain has TRBV6-2 or TRBV6-3 and TRBJ2-1, with D possibly being TRBD2 (5 bases). CDR3 size: 14 residues. With 2 bases removed from V and 3 bases from J, the gap between germline ends came to 8 bases. The germline V gene encodes CDR1 MNHEY and CDR2 SVGEGT. This CDR3 is CASSYKLGYNEQFF. CDR3 sequence (DNA): TGTGCCAGCAGTTACAAACTAGGCTACAATGAGCAGTTCTTC.

Only a few counts were recorded for this clonotype. V gene TRBV28 combines with J gene TRBJ2-7, with 9 nucleotides matching TRBD2. The J segment lost 3 bases and the V segment lost 6 bases, leaving 15 bases of the junction unmatched. Per germline, CDR1 MDHEN and CDR2 SYDVKM. CDR3 length equals 17 residues. DNA of the CDR3: TGTGCCAGCAGAGTCAGTAAGCCGGGACTAGCCTTCTACGAGCAGTACTTC. Translated, it gives CASRVSKPGLAFYEQYF.

This clonotype was observed many times. V usage is TRBV7-2 and J usage is TRBJ1-2; D may be TRBD1 (6 bases). With 3 bases removed from V and 6 bases from J, the gap between germline ends came to 11 bases. The CDR3 covers 13 residues. Germline CDR1 and CDR2: SGHTA and FQGNSA. The CDR3 spells CASSFDRYHGYTF. Written as DNA, the CDR3 is TGTGCCAGCAGCTTCGACAGGTATCATGGCTACACCTTC.

This clonotype was observed at least ten times. The rearrangement links TRBV11-2 to TRBJ1-1; D remains unclear. Germline-derived CDR1 and CDR2 are SGHAT and FQNNGV. The CDR3 is 10 residues long. The V gene lost 5 bases and the J gene lost 8 bases, with 6 bases spanning the gap. In DNA, the CDR3 is TGTGCCAGCAGCCGGTCAGAAGCTTTCTTT. Protein: CASSRSEAFF.

This clonotype was recorded a few times. The chain employs TRBV6-1 and TRBJ2-3; 8 nucleotides agree with TRBD1. The CDR3 consists of 16 residues. V lost 4 bases and J lost 0; bases outside the gene matches: 6. Germline V gives CDR1 MNHNS, CDR2 SASEGT. In DNA form, the CDR3 reads TGTGCCAGCAGTGGCACCACAGGGGGTAGCACAGATACGCAGTATTTT. This translates into CASSGTTGGSTDTQYF.

This clonotype showed up many times. A read error may account for a junction end that differs from germline. This chain connects TRBV12-3 or TRBV12-4 to TRBJ1-1; weak D call: TRBD1 (5 bases). This CDR3 is 13 amino acids long. The CDR3 DNA is TGTGCCAGCAGCTTAGGACAGAACACTGAAGCTTTCTTT. This gives the protein CASSLGQNTEAFF.

This clonotype has ten or more counts. The chain joins TRBV7-2 to TRBJ1-1, with D perhaps matching TRBD1 (6 bases). Per germline, CDR1 SGHTA and CDR2 FQGNSA. This CDR3 is 14 amino acids long. V lost 5 bases to trimming and J lost 7 bases, with 17 bases between them. Written as DNA, the CDR3 is TGTGCCAGCAGCCCATCACAGGGTAGGGGTGAAGCTTTCTTT. It encodes CASSPSQGRGEAFF.

This clonotype has just a few counts. The chain uses TRBV27 and TRBJ2-1; 10 nucleotides match TRBD2. The CDR3 contains 16 residues. Trimming cost V 2 bases and J 6 bases; bases outside gene matches: 7. Germline V gene lookup returns CDR1 MNHEY and CDR2 SMNVEV (reference sequence). This CDR3 reads CASSLRLTSGSNEQFF. The CDR3 coding sequence is TGTGCCAGCAGTTTAAGGTTGACTAGCGGGTCCAATGAGCAGTTCTTC.

This sequence joins TRBV28 and TRBJ2-7; no reliable D call. The CDR3 loop spans 13 amino acids. V gave up 6 bases and J gave up 0 bases, with 9 bases separating them. CDR1 and CDR2 from the germline V gene are MDHEN and SYDVKM. CDR3 protein: CASRDQLSYEQYF. CDR3 DNA sequence: TGTGCCAGCAGAGATCAGCTCTCCTACGAGCAGTACTTC.

This clonotype has a handful of counts. The genes are TRBV20-1 and TRBJ2-1, with D perhaps matching TRBD2 (5 bases). The V gene's germline CDR1 is DFQATT and CDR2 SNEGSKA (reference sequence). V was trimmed by 4 bases and J by 2 bases, leaving 18 bases between them. This CDR3 has 16 residues. The CDR3 loop is CSATRLLSEAYNEQFF. CDR3 bases: TGCAGTGCTACTAGACTCCTTAGCGAGGCCTACAATGAGCAGTTCTTC.